Following are 12 T cell receptor beta chains from one sample sequenced in a study of blood T cell repertoires in COVID-19 (dated by TCRdb to the early 2020s). Library preparation employed the immunoSEQ multiplex PCR assay. The immuneACCESS repertoire file appears here via TCRdb, limited to in-frame rearrangements. These files lack a portion of the clones; in checked studies, under half of the deficit traces to unresolved V genes, and the cause of the others is not known. A total of 150,000 to 170,000 clones appear in this sample, around 84% of them only once. The ten largest make up under 2% of the sample. Material for sequencing was peripheral blood. These receptors were obtained from a man aged 80 or over with acute or convalescent COVID-19.

CDR3 region: CSVEDGTGGIVRTDTQYF. CDR3 bases: TGCAGCGTTGAAGATGGGACAGGGGGGATCGTTCGCACAGATACGCAGTATTTT. The genes are TRBV29-1 and TRBJ2-3; 11 bases are a match to TRBD1. With V trimmed by 0 bases and J by 1 base, 9 bases remained unmatched. This CDR3 comprises 18 residues. The germline gives CDR1 SQVTM, CDR2 ANQGSEA.

The gene calls are TRBV11-2 and TRBJ2-7; a weak D match, TRBD1 (6 bases). From germline, CDR1 is SGHAT and CDR2 FQNNGV. The V and J ends lost 5 bases and 7 bases respectively, with 15 bases between them. CDR3 length: 13 residues. The CDR3 sequence: CASSRQERGEQYV. The CDR3 DNA reads as TGTGCCAGCAGCCGACAGGAAAGGGGGGAGCAGTACGTC.

The V and J genes are TRBV3-1 (or the pseudogene TRBV3-2) and TRBJ2-7, with TRBD2 identical over 14 bases. This CDR3 is built from 15 residues. The J segment lost 6 bases and the V segment lost 3 bases, leaving 4 bases of the junction unmatched. Germline CDR1 is LGHDT and CDR2 is YNNKEL (reference sequence). The CDR3 DNA follows: TGTGCCAGCAGCCAGGGGGGACTAGCGGGGGCCGAGCAGTACTTC. This translates into CASSQGGLAGAEQYF.

This clone has a count of ten or more. The chain couples TRBV2 to TRBJ2-7; D is unresolved. Per the germline V gene, CDR1 is SNHLY and CDR2 is FYNNEI. Trimming shortened V by 4 bases and J by 6 bases, and 10 bases separated the two germline ends. CDR3 length: 12 residues. The DNA for the CDR3 is TGTGCCAGCAGTGTAAGAGAATTCGAGCAGTACTTC. This codes for CASSVREFEQYF.

Here the CDR3 reads CASSLRGLADTQYF. CDR3 nucleotides: TGTGCCAGTAGTCTAAGGGGTCTGGCAGATACGCAGTATTTT. The J gene is TRBJ2-3, the V gene TRBV19; TRBD1 is a possible D gene (5 bases). V lost 5 bases and J 4 bases, leaving 13 bases between the germline ends. CDR1 is LNHDA, CDR2 SQIVND, per germline (reference sequence). The CDR3 has 14 amino acids. Based on the CDR3 plus reference TRBV19 and TRBJ2-3, the full variable domain is DGGITQSPKYLFRKEGQNVTLSCEQNLNHDAMYWYRQDPGQGLRLIYYSQIVNDFQKGDIAEGYSVSREKKESFPLTVTSAQKNPTAFYLCASSLRGLADTQYFGPGTRLTVL.

This clone appeared many times. The chain links TRBV4-1 to TRBJ1-6; no firm D call. In germline, CDR1 is MGHRA, CDR2 YSYEKL. There are 17 residues in the CDR3. V was cut by 0 bases and J by 0 bases, with 9 bases left in between. CDR3 protein: CASSQEGRSSYNSPLHF. DNA for the CDR3: TGCGCCAGCAGCCAAGAGGGCCGTTCCTCCTATAATTCACCCCTCCACTTT.

The V gene is TRBV5-3, the J gene TRBJ2-1, with TRBD1 matching 8 bases. TRBV5-3 is noted as an ORF with a role that remains uncertain. The CDR3 extends over 15 amino acids. The V and J ends lost 4 bases and 9 bases, in that order; junction bases with no gene match: 12. Written as DNA, the CDR3 is TGTGCCAGAAGCCGTGGACAGGGTGGGGACGGTGAGCAGTTCTTC. Residues: CARSRGQGGDGEQFF.

This rearrangement joins TRBV7-2 to TRBJ2-2, with D unclear. V lost 5 bases and J 2 bases, leaving 3 bases between the germline ends. Germline V gives CDR1 SGHTA, CDR2 FQGNSA. The CDR3 sequence is 12 residues long. CDR3 coding DNA: TGTGCCAGCAGCCATAACACCGGGGAGCTGTTTTTT. Residues: CASSHNTGELFF.

This clone appeared once. The CDR3 protein is CASSSRDESNEKLFF. The CDR3 nucleotides are TGTGCCAGCTCGTCTCGGGATGAATCTAATGAAAAACTGTTTTTT. The chain is built from TRBV5-5 and TRBJ1-4; no clear D gene. Per germline, CDR1 SGHKS and CDR2 YYEKEE (reference sequence). V lost 7 bases and J 3 bases, leaving 16 bases between the germline ends. CDR3 length equals 15 residues.

This chain links TRBV7-3 with TRBJ2-1; TRBD1 matches at 7 bases. Germline lookup yields CDR1 SGHTA and CDR2 FQGTGA. The CDR3 has 14 amino acids. The V gene end was trimmed by 6 bases and the J gene end by 5 bases; junction bases not matched to a gene: 7. CDR3 amino acids: CASSPGQADNEQFF. The CDR3 bases are TGTGCCAGCAGTCCAGGACAGGCTGACAATGAGCAGTTCTTC.

The chain joins TRBV30 to TRBJ1-2; TRBD1 matches 8 bases. This CDR3 region has 15 residues. V shed 4 bases, J shed 7 bases, and the junction held 14 bases outside the gene matches. Germline CDR1 is GTSNPN and CDR2 is SVGIG (reference sequence). The DNA of the CDR3 is TGTGCCTGGACGTCGGGACAGGAAGGCGTGGGTGGCTACACCTTC. Protein: CAWTSGQEGVGGYTF.

The J gene is TRBJ2-3, the V gene TRBV29-1; 9 nucleotides line up with TRBD2. The junction had 16 bases not matched to a gene; V was cut back by 7 bases and J by 5 bases. Germline loops: CDR1 SQVTM, CDR2 ANQGSEA. This CDR3 contains 16 residues. In DNA form, the CDR3 reads TGCAGCGCGGCTACGCGGGGGGGCCTCTATTTAGATACGCAGTATTTT. Amino acids: CSAATRGGLYLDTQYF.